These 13 T cell receptor beta chains came from one sample sequenced in a study of T cell repertoires in cytomegalovirus infection. Their antigens remain unidentified. TCRdb re-called the reads with MiXCR, one entry per CDR3 protein. The table includes 360,000 or so distinct CDR3 sequences, about 35% detected once. The sample consisted of cultured PBMCs, taken from culture after CMV antigen stimulation. These receptors all come from a human donor in good health (CMV status not recorded). Some clones in this sample may be carry-over from other donors' samples.

This clonotype occurred a few times. DNA for the CDR3: TGTGCCAGCAGTTATTACCAGGGGAACACTGAAGCTTTCTTT. This codes for CASSYYQGNTEAFF. V and J are TRBV6-2 or TRBV6-3 and TRBJ1-1; weak D call: TRBD1 (5 bases). CDR1 and CDR2 (germline): MNHEY, SVGEGT. The CDR3 spans 14 residues. V gave up 3 bases and J gave up 1 base, with 9 bases separating them.

This clonotype was seen a handful of times. J is TRBJ1-4 and V is TRBV27; D perhaps matches TRBD1 (5 bases). V dropped 5 bases and J dropped 7 bases, with 23 bases sitting between them. The CDR3 length is 17 residues. CDR1 and CDR2 from the germline V gene are MNHEY and SMNVEV (reference sequence). For the CDR3, the DNA is TGTGCCAGCAGTACGAGGAAACAGGTTCGGTACGGTGAAAAACTGTTTTTT. Amino acids: CASSTRKQVRYGEKLFF.

This chain connects TRBV28 to TRBJ1-4; no firm D call. Germline V gene sequence: CDR1 MDHEN, CDR2 SYDVKM. The CDR3 sequence is 13 residues long. V shed 7 bases and J shed 4 bases, with 10 bases lying between them. The CDR3 here is CASNFGFNEKLFF. DNA for the CDR3: TGTGCCAGCAATTTTGGGTTTAATGAAAAACTGTTTTTT.

This sequence joins TRBV20-1 and TRBJ2-1; 11 bases agree with TRBD2. This CDR3 has 14 residues. Germline values: CDR1 DFQATT, CDR2 SNEGSKA (reference sequence). V trimming: 6 bases; J trimming: 3 bases; junction bases outside the gene matches: 4. Written as DNA, the CDR3 is TGCAGTGCCAAAGGGACTAGCGGCTACAATGAGCAGTTCTTC. This translates into CSAKGTSGYNEQFF.

This clonotype was seen a few times. The rearrangement joins TRBV29-1 to TRBJ1-2; D uncertain. V was shortened by 4 bases and J by 4 bases, with 10 bases between the two germline ends. The CDR3 has 12 residues. The germline V gene encodes CDR1 SQVTM and CDR2 ANQGSEA. This CDR3 reads CSVVTELYGYTF. The CDR3 DNA sequence: TGCAGCGTTGTAACAGAGCTCTATGGCTACACCTTC.

The gene calls are TRBV11-2 and TRBJ2-1; TRBD1 is a possible D gene (5 bases). This CDR3 spans 15 amino acids. Germline values: CDR1 SGHAT, CDR2 FQNNGV. V was cut by 1 base and J by 7 bases, with 14 bases left in between. For the CDR3, the DNA is TGTGCCAGCAGCTTAGCGCCGGCCACAGGAAATGAGCAGTTCTTC. This encodes CASSLAPATGNEQFF.

For the CDR3, the DNA is TGCAGCGTCAGGCGCGCTAGCGGGAAAGATACGCAGTATTTT. It codes for CSVRRASGKDTQYF. This sequence joins TRBV29-1 and TRBJ2-3, with 9 bases lining up with TRBD2. The germline gives CDR1 SQVTM, CDR2 ANQGSEA. CDR3 length equals 14 residues. Losses at the gene ends were 6 bases for V and 5 bases for J; bases not matched to a gene: 9.

This chain links TRBV19 with TRBJ1-1; the match to TRBD1 covers 7 bases. V dropped 6 bases and J dropped 5; count of bases not matched to a gene: 12. This CDR3 has 15 amino acids. From germline, CDR1 is LNHDA and CDR2 SQIVND (reference sequence). This CDR3 reads CASRMGRGQGTEAFF. The CDR3 DNA sequence: TGTGCCAGTAGGATGGGGAGGGGGCAGGGGACTGAAGCTTTCTTT.

J is TRBJ1-6 and V is TRBV7-9; tentatively, D is TRBD1 (5 bases). The CDR3 consists of 12 residues. V lost 5 bases to trimming and J lost 8 bases, with 7 bases between them. Germline V gene data show CDR1 as SEHNR and CDR2 as FQNEAQ (reference sequence). The CDR3 nucleotides read TGTGCCAGCAGCGTAGGGGATTCACCCCTCCACTTT. This encodes CASSVGDSPLHF.

This chain joins TRBV7-9 and TRBJ1-4; D is unclear. Trimming removed 5 bases from V and 0 bases from J, with 13 bases in between. CDR3 length equals 16 residues. Germline CDR1 and CDR2: SEHNR and FQNEAQ (reference sequence). Here the CDR3 DNA reads TGTGCCAGCAGCGGGTGGACTGATACAACTAATGAAAAACTGTTTTTT. It is translated as CASSGWTDTTNEKLFF.

Only a few counts were recorded for this clonotype. The chain recombines TRBV7-2 with TRBJ2-3; TRBD2 agrees at 8 bases. The CDR3 has 15 amino acids. Germline-derived CDR1 and CDR2 are SGHTA and FQGNSA. V shed 3 bases and J 5 bases; nucleotides not matched to a gene: 7. The CDR3 DNA reads as TGTGCCAGCAGCTTTGGTAGCGGGATAGGAGATACGCAGTATTTT. Translation: CASSFGSGIGDTQYF.

This chain joins TRBV20-1 and TRBJ2-3; D uncertain. This CDR3 has 15 amino acids. V was shortened by 0 bases and J by 4 bases, with 14 bases between the two germline ends. The germline gives CDR1 DFQATT, CDR2 SNEGSKA (reference sequence). The CDR3, as DNA: TGCAGTGCTAGAGATCCATGGGGTTCATCAGATACGCAGTATTTT. Its protein product is CSARDPWGSSDTQYF.

The rearrangement links TRBV6-1 to TRBJ2-7, with TRBD1 identical over 11 bases. Germline V CDR1 and CDR2: MNHNS, SASEGT. CDR3 length: 14 residues. Trimming at V came to 6 bases and at J to 3 bases, leaving 4 bases not matched to a gene. This CDR3 reads CASRLGQGDYEQYV. The DNA of the CDR3 is TGTGCCAGCAGACTGGGACAGGGGGACTACGAGCAGTACGTC.